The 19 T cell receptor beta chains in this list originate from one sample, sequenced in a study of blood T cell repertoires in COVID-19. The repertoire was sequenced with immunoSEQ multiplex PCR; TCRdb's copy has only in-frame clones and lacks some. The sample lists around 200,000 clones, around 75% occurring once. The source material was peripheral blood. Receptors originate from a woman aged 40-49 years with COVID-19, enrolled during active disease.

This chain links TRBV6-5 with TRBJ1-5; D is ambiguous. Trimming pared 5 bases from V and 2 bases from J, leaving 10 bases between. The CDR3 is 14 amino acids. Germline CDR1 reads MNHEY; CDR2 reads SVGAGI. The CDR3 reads CASSPWQGNQPQHF. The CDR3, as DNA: TGTGCCAGCAGTCCCTGGCAGGGCAATCAGCCCCAGCATTTT.

CDR3 loop: CASSIGLRGGGLPDTQYF. CDR3 nucleotide sequence: TGTGCCAGTAGTATTGGGTTAAGAGGCGGGGGGCTTCCAGATACGCAGTATTTT. The J gene is TRBJ2-3, the V gene TRBV19, with 8 nucleotides matching TRBD2. Germline assignment: CDR1 LNHDA and CDR2 SQIVND (reference sequence). After removal of 3 bases from V and 4 bases from J, the junction contained 15 bases not matched to a gene. The CDR3 is 18 residues long. The full variable domain, with the rest looked up from reference TRBV19 and TRBJ2-3, is DGGITQSPKYLFRKEGQNVTLSCEQNLNHDAMYWYRQDPGQGLRLIYYSQIVNDFQKGDIAEGYSVSREKKESFPLTVTSAQKNPTAFYLCASSIGLRGGGLPDTQYFGPGTRLTVL.

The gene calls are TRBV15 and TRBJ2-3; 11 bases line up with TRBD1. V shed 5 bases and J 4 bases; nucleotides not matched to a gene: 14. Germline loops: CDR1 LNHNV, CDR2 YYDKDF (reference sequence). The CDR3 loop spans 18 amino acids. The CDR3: CATSERAPDRGRADTQYF. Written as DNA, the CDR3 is TGTGCCACCAGCGAGAGAGCCCCGGACAGGGGGCGAGCAGATACGCAGTATTTT. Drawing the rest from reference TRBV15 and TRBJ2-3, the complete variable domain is DAMVIQNPRYQVTQFGKPVTLSCSQTLNHNVMYWYQQKSSQAPKLLFHYYDKDFNNEADTPDNFQSRRPNTSFCFLDIRSPGLGDTAMYLCATSERAPDRGRADTQYFGPGTRLTVL.

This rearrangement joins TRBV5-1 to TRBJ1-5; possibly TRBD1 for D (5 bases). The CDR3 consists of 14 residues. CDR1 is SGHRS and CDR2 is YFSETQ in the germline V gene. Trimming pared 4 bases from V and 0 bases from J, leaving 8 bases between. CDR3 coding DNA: TGCGCCAGCAGCCCAGACAGTAGCAATCAGCCCCAGCATTTT. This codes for CASSPDSSNQPQHF. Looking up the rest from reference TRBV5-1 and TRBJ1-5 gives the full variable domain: KAGVTQTPRYLIKTRGQQVTLSCSPISGHRSVSWYQQTPGQGLQFLFEYFSETQRNKGNFPGRFSGRQFSNSRSEMNVSTLELGDSALYLCASSPDSSNQPQHFGDGTRLSIL.

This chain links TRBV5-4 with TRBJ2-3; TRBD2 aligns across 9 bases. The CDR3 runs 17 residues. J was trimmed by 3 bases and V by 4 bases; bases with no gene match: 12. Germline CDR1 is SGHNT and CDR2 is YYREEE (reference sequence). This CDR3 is CASSRTAGGLSTDTQYF. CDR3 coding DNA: TGTGCCAGCAGCCGAACTGCGGGGGGGCTAAGTACAGATACGCAGTATTTT.

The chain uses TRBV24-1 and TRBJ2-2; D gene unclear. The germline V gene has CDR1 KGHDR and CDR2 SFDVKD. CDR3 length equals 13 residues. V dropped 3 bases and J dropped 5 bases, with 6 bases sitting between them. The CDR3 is CATSDPVTGELFF. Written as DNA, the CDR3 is TGTGCCACCAGTGATCCGGTAACCGGGGAGCTGTTTTTT.

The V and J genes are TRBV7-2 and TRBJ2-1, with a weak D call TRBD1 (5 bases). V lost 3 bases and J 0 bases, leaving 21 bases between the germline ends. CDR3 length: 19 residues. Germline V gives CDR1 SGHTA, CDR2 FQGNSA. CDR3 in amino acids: CASSFPRGSPSSSYNEQFF. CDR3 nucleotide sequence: TGTGCCAGCAGCTTCCCTAGGGGCAGCCCTTCCAGCTCCTACAATGAGCAGTTCTTC.

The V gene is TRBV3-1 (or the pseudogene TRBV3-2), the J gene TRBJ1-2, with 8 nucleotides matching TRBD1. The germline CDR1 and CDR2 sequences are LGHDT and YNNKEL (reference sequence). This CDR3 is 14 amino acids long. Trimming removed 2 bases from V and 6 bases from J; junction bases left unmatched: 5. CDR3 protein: CASSQLQGENGYTF. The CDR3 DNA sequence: TGTGCCAGCAGCCAATTACAGGGGGAAAATGGCTACACCTTC.

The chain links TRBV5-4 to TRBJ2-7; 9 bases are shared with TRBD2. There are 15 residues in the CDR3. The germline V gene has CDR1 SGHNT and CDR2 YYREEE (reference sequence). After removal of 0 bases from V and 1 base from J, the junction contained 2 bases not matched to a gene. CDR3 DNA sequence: TGTGCCAGCAGCTTGGCTAGCGGGATATCCTACGAGCAGTACTTC. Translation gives CASSLASGISYEQYF.

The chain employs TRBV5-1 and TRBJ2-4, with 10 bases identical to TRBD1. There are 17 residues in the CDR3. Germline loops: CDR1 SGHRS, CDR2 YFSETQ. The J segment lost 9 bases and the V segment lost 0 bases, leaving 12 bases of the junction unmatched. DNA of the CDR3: TGCGCCAGCAGCTTGGATAGTCCAGGACAGGGGGATGGCATTCAGTACTTC. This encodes CASSLDSPGQGDGIQYF.

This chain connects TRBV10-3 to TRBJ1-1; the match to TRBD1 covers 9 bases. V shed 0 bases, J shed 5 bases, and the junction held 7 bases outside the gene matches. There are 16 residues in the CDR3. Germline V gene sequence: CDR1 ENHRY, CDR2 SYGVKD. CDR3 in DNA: TGTGCCATCAGTGAGTCGAGAGGACAGGGGTGGACTGAAGCTTTCTTT. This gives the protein CAISESRGQGWTEAFF.

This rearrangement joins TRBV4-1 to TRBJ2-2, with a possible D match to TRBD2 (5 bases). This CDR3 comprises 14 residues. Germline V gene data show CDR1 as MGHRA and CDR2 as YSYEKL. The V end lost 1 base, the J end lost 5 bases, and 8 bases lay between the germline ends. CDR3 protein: CASSQVSATGELFF. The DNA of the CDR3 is TGCGCCAGCAGCCAAGTTAGCGCAACCGGGGAGCTGTTTTTT.

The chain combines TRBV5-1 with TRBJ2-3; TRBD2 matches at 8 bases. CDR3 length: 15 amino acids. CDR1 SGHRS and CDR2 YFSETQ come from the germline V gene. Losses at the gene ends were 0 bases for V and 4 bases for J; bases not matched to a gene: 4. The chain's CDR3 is CASSLDGRAPDTQYF. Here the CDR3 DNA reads TGCGCCAGCAGCTTGGACGGGAGGGCCCCAGATACGCAGTATTTT.

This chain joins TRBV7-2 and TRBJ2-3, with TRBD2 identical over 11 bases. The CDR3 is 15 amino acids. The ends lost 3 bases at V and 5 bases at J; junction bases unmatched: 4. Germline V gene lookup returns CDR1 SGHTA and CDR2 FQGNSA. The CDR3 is CASSFHGTSGDTQYF. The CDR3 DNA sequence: TGTGCCAGCAGCTTCCACGGGACTAGCGGAGATACGCAGTATTTT.

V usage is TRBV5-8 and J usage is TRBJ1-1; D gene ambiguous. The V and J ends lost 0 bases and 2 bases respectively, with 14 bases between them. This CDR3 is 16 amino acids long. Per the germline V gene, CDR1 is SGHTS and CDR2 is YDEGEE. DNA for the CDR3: TGTGCCAGCAGCTTGGCCGCGGGGTGGGAAAACACTGAAGCTTTCTTT. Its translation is CASSLAAGWENTEAFF.

The CDR3 protein is CASSLVSGGTDTQYF. The CDR3 DNA reads as TGTGCCAGCAGCTTGGTTAGCGGGGGGACAGATACGCAGTATTTT. V is TRBV11-3 and J is TRBJ2-3, with 10 bases fitting TRBD2. Trimming took 3 bases from V and 3 from J; bases not matched to a gene: 3. The germline V gene encodes CDR1 SGHNT and CDR2 YENEEA. The CDR3 covers 15 residues. Full variable domain (rest looked up from reference TRBV11-3 and TRBJ2-3): EAGVVQSPRYKIIEKKQPVAFWCNPISGHNTLYWYLQNLGQGPELLIRYENEEAVDDSQLPKDRFSAERLKGVDSTLKIQPAELGDSAVYLCASSLVSGGTDTQYFGPGTRLTVL.

The CDR3 DNA follows: TGCGCCAGCAGCCAAGGGACAGTGATGGCGACCCAGCATTTT. It translates to CASSQGTVMATQHF. The chain recombines TRBV4-1 with TRBJ1-5; perhaps TRBD1 as D (6 bases). Trimming took 1 base from V and 11 from J, leaving 15 bases between them. Germline V gene lookup returns CDR1 MGHRA and CDR2 YSYEKL. There are 14 residues in the CDR3.

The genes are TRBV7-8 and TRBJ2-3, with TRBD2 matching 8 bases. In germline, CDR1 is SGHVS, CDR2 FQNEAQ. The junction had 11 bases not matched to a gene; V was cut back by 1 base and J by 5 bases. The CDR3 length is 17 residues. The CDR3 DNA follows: TGTGCCAGCAGCTTAGGGCGGACTAGCCGAGGCGTAGATACGCAGTATTTT. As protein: CASSLGRTSRGVDTQYF.

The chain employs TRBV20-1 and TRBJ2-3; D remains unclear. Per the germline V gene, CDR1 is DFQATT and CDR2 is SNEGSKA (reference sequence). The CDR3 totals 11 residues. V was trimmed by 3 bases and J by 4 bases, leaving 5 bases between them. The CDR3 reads CSARRSDTQYF. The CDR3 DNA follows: TGCAGTGCTAGGAGGTCAGATACGCAGTATTTT.